This record looks at one T cell receptor beta chain sequence and its context. The assay was immunoSEQ multiplex PCR, and TCRdb's table has in-frame clones only and misses some. This table has 140,000 to 150,000 clones, about four fifths appearing once. This record comes from a study of blood T cell repertoires in COVID-19. The V end lost 2 bases, the J end lost 2 bases, and 12 bases lay between the germline ends. The CDR3 is 15 residues long. Germline-derived CDR1 and CDR2 are SNHLY and FYNNEI. The chain has TRBV2 and TRBJ1-1, with D possibly being TRBD1 (6 bases). The sequence was obtained from a human donor with acute or convalescent COVID-19. The donor label of this sample is uncertain. Sequenced: peripheral blood. The DNA for the CDR3 is TGTGCCAGCAGTGAATTTGGGGGCATTAACACTGAAGCTTTCTTT. As protein: CASSEFGGINTEAFF.